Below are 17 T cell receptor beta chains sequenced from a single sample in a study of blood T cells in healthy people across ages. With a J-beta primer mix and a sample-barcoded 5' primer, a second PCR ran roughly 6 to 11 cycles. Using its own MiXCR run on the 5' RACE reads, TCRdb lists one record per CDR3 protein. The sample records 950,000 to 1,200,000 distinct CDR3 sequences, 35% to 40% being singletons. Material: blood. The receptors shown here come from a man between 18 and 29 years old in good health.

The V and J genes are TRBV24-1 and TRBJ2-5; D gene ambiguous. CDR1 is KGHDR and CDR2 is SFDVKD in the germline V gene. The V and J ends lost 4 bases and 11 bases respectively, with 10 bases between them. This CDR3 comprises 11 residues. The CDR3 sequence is CATSDLTAQYF. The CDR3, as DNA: TGTGCCACCAGTGACCTGACTGCACAGTACTTC.

CDR3 in DNA: TGTGCCAGCAGTGAAGACGGCGGAAGCAATCAGCCCCAGCATTTT. Translating gives CASSEDGGSNQPQHF. This chain connects TRBV6-1 to TRBJ1-5, with D unclear. The CDR3 covers 15 residues. Germline V lookup: CDR1 MNHNS, CDR2 SASEGT. V was cut by 1 base and J by 1 base, with 8 bases left in between.

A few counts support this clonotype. This chain's CDR3 is CASSPSRQGQNGYTF. The CDR3, as DNA: TGCGCCAGCAGCCCCTCAAGGCAGGGGCAAAATGGCTACACCTTC. The chain has TRBV4-3 and TRBJ1-2; D is possibly TRBD1 (6 bases). CDR3 length: 15 residues. V shed 4 bases and J shed 6 bases, with 18 bases lying between them. Germline V lookup: CDR1 LGHNA, CDR2 YSLEER.

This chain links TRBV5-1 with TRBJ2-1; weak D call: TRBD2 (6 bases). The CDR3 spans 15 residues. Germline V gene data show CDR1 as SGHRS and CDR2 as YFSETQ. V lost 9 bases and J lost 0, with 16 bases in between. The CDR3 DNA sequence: TGCGCCACCCGGGGAGGAGCAAGCTCCTACAATGAGCAGTTCTTC. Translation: CATRGGASSYNEQFF.

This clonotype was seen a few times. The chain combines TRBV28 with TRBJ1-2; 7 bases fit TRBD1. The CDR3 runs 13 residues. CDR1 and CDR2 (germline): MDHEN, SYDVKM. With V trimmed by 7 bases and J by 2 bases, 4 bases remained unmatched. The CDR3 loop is CASKGTDNYGYTF. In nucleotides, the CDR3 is TGTGCCAGCAAAGGGACAGACAACTATGGCTACACCTTC.

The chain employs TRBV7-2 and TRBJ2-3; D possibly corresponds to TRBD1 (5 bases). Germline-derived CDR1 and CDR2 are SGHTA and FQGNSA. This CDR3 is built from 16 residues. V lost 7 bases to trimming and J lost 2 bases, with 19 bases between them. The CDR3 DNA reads TGTGCCAGCAACCGAAGGGGCCGCGGCCCCACAGATACGCAGTATTTT. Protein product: CASNRRGRGPTDTQYF.

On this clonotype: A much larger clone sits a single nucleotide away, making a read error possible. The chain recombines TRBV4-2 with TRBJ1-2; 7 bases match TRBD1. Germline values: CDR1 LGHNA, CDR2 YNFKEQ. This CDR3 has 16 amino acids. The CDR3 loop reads CASSQPPQGSNDGYTF. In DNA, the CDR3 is TGTGCCAGCAGCCAACCACCACAGGGGTCTAACGATGGCTACACCTTC.

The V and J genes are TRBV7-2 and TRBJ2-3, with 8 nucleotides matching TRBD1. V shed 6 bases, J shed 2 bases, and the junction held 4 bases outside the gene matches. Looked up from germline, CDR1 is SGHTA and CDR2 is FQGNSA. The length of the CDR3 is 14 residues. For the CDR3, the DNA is TGTGCCAGCAGTCTGGACAGGGACACAGATACGCAGTATTTT. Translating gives CASSLDRDTDTQYF.

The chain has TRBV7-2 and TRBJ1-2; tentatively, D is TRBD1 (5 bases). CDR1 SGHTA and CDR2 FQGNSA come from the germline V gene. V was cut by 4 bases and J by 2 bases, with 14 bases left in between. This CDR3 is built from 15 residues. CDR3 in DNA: TGTGCCAGCAGCTCCCGCCGGGGGATAAACTATGGCTACACCTTC. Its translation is CASSSRRGINYGYTF.

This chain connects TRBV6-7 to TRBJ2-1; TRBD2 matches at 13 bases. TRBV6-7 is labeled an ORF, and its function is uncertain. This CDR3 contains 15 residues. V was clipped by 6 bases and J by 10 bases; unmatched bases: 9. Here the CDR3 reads CASSLLAGGRTEQFF. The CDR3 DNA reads TGTGCCAGCAGCCTACTAGCGGGGGGGCGGACCGAGCAGTTCTTC.

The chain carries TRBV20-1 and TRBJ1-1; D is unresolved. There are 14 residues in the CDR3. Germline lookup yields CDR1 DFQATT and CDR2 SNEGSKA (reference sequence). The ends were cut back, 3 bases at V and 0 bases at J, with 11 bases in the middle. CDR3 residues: CSASHSVMNTEAFF. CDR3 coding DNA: TGCAGTGCTAGTCATTCTGTTATGAACACTGAAGCTTTCTTT.

CDR3: CASTQGLAEGNEQFF. CDR3 in DNA: TGTGCCAGCACCCAGGGACTAGCGGAGGGGAATGAGCAGTTCTTC. The V and J genes are TRBV12-3 or TRBV12-4 and TRBJ2-1, with 11 nucleotides matching TRBD2. The V segment lost 7 bases and the J segment 7 bases; nucleotides outside the gene matches: 9. This CDR3 comprises 15 residues.

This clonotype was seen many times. The CDR3 coding sequence is TGTGCCAGCAGCTTGGTCGGAGGGGGAACAGATACGCAGTATTTT. This sequence encodes CASSLVGGGTDTQYF. The V gene is TRBV7-2, the J gene TRBJ2-3; D tentatively reads TRBD1 or TRBD2 (6 bases each). Trimming left V 3 bases short and J 3 bases short, with 13 bases between. Germline lookup yields CDR1 SGHTA and CDR2 FQGNSA. This CDR3 contains 15 residues. The variable domain in full, completed from reference TRBV7-2 and TRBJ2-3, reads GAGVSQSPSNKVTEKGKDVELRCDPISGHTALYWYRQSLGQGLEFLIYFQGNSAPDKSGLPSDRFSAERTGGSVSTLTIQRTQQEDSAVYLCASSLVGGGTDTQYFGPGTRLTVL.

The CDR3 DNA reads TGTGCCAGCAGCAAAAGGACGGATGCAGAGACCCAGTTCTTC. This gives the protein CASSKRTDAETQFF. The genes are TRBV7-9 and TRBJ2-1, with D unresolved. This CDR3 has 14 amino acids. Germline values: CDR1 SEHNR, CDR2 FQNEAQ (reference sequence). V dropped 5 bases and J dropped 13 bases, with 21 bases sitting between them.

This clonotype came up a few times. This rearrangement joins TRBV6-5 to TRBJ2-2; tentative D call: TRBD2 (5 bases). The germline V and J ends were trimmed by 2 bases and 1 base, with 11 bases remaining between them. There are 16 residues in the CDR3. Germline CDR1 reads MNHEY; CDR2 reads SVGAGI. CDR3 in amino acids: CASSYVYEGNTGELFF. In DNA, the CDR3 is TGTGCCAGCAGTTACGTTTATGAGGGGAACACCGGGGAGCTGTTTTTT.

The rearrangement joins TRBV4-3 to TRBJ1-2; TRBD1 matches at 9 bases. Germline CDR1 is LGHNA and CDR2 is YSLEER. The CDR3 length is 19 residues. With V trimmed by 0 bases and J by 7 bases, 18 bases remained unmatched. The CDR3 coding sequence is TGCGCCAGCAGCCAAGATCTCCCCGACAGGGGGACAAATATCTGTGGCTACACCTTC. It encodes CASSQDLPDRGTNICGYTF.

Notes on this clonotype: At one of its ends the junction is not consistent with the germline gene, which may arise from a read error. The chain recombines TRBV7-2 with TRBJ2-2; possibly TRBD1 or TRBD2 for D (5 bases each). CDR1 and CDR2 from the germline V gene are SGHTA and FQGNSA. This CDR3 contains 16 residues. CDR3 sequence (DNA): TGTGCCAGCAGCCCATTCTATCTGACGGACACCGGGGAGTTGTTTTTT. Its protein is CASSPFYLTDTGELFF.